The T cell receptor (beta chain) under discussion was sequenced for a study of blood T cell repertoires in COVID-19. Background on the study: Spain, Italy and the United States supplied samples that represented acute and convalescent COVID-19.

Germline V lookup: CDR1 MNHEY, CDR2 SMNVEV (reference sequence). The V gene end was trimmed by 6 bases and the J gene end by 6 bases; junction bases not matched to a gene: 6. This CDR3 has 15 residues. In the source study's methods: Reference gene primer amplification in the assay estimated nucleated cell counts. Some clones are missing from TCRdb's copy, which holds only in-frame ones; the method was immunoSEQ multiplex PCR. Clone size and the V and J calls come from that table; the DNA yielded D and trimming. The repertoire includes approximately 40,000 clones, 85% of them detected once, and roughly 13% sits in the top ten.

This TCR was sampled from a human donor in a cohort sampled during active COVID-19. The chain joins TRBV27 to TRBJ2-1, with 12 nucleotides matching TRBD2. Sequenced input: peripheral blood. CDR3: CASRVLAGGINEQFF. CDR3 in DNA: TGTGCCAGCAGGGTCCTAGCGGGGGGGATCAATGAGCAGTTCTTC.